Each of the 32 T cell receptor beta chains below was sequenced from the same sample in a study of a mutant IDH1 vaccine in newly diagnosed glioma. The data were produced by immunoSEQ multiplex PCR, yet TCRdb's version contains in-frame clones alone and is incomplete. Of around 40,000 clones listed, approximately 85% are singletons. Their target antigens are unknown. The time point was: week 5, during vaccination. In the vaccine, a single dose held 300 ug of the mutant IDH1 20-mer peptide, along with topical imiquimod. The sequences come from PBMCs, collected from a glioma patient whose treatment included an IDH1 peptide vaccine. Receptors originate from a man aged 40-50 years with glioma.

For this clone: Its ends do not fully match the called genes, so a read error is possible. The V gene is TRBV11-3, the J gene TRBJ2-7; 7 nucleotides agree with TRBD2. Germline lookup yields CDR1 SGHNT and CDR2 YENEEA. The CDR3 has 12 amino acids. The CDR3 coding sequence is TGTGCCACCAGCGGGGATACTAACGAGCAGTACTTC. Protein product: CATSGDTNEQYF.

V is TRBV6-1 and J is TRBJ1-4; a weak D match, TRBD1 (5 bases). Germline V lookup: CDR1 MNHNS, CDR2 SASEGT. V shed 3 bases and J shed 8 bases, with 10 bases lying between them. The CDR3 is 13 residues long. CDR3 in DNA: TGTGCCAGCAGTGATCTGGGGCGGGAAAAACTGTTTTTT. Translating gives CASSDLGREKLFF.

The genes are TRBV9 and TRBJ2-1; 9 nucleotides agree with TRBD2. CDR3 size: 15 residues. In germline, CDR1 is SGDLS, CDR2 YYNGEE. The ends lost 1 base at V and 5 bases at J; junction bases unmatched: 4. The CDR3 region has the DNA TGTGCCAGCAGCGTAAAAGCGGGAGGTCACAATGAGCAGTTCTTC. This gives the protein CASSVKAGGHNEQFF.

The chain employs TRBV27 and TRBJ2-2; the match to TRBD1 covers 7 bases. Germline loops: CDR1 MNHEY, CDR2 SMNVEV (reference sequence). The CDR3 contains 15 residues. With V trimmed by 2 bases and J by 3 bases, 3 bases remained unmatched. The CDR3, as DNA: TGTGCCAGCAGTTTAACAGGGGTGGACACCGGGGAGCTGTTTTTT. This sequence encodes CASSLTGVDTGELFF.

J is TRBJ2-3 and V is TRBV6-1; D not resolved. The germline V and J ends were trimmed by 5 bases and 3 bases, with 15 bases remaining between them. Germline CDR1 is MNHNS and CDR2 is SASEGT. The CDR3 spans 15 residues. CDR3 DNA: TGTGCCAGCAGTACTCTAGGTGGCTTTACAGATACGCAGTATTTT. Protein product: CASSTLGGFTDTQYF.

In DNA, the CDR3 is TGTGCCAGCAGAACAGGGGAGGGTCAGCCCCAGCATTTT. It translates to CASRTGEGQPQHF. The chain couples TRBV6-5 to TRBJ1-5; 7 bases line up with TRBD1. In germline, CDR1 is MNHEY, CDR2 SVGAGI. The V and J ends lost 6 bases and 6 bases, in that order; junction bases with no gene match: 5. This CDR3 contains 13 residues.

The chain is built from TRBV19 and TRBJ1-6; 7 bases match TRBD1. V gave up 7 bases and J gave up 6 bases; unmatched junction bases: 6. The CDR3 has 14 residues. Looked up from germline, CDR1 is LNHDA and CDR2 is SQIVND (reference sequence). As DNA, the CDR3 is TGTGCCAGTAAGGGGACAGCAGCTAATTCACCCCTCCACTTT. Translated: CASKGTAANSPLHF.

The rearrangement joins TRBV7-9 to TRBJ2-7; D is unclear. Per the germline V gene, CDR1 is SEHNR and CDR2 is FQNEAQ (reference sequence). V was shortened by 3 bases and J by 6 bases, with 12 bases between the two germline ends. This CDR3 is built from 13 residues. CDR3 DNA: TGTGCCAGCAGCTTGGAATCCAGCCGCGAGCAGTACTTC. The encoded protein is CASSLESSREQYF.

The V and J genes are TRBV6-1 and TRBJ1-1; 8 nucleotides line up with TRBD1. CDR3 size: 13 residues. CDR1 is MNHNS and CDR2 is SASEGT in the germline V gene. V was pared by 5 bases and J by 10 bases, with 9 bases of the junction left unmatched. The CDR3 region has the DNA TGTGCCAGCAGTCGAACCATAGACAGGGGAGCTTTCTTT. As protein: CASSRTIDRGAFF.

The chain couples TRBV5-1 to TRBJ1-1; 9 bases line up with TRBD1. The CDR3 is made up of 16 amino acids. J lost 4 bases, V lost 4 bases, and 11 bases had no gene match. CDR1 and CDR2 from the germline V gene are SGHRS and YFSETQ. In DNA form, the CDR3 reads TGCGCCAGCAGCCTGACCGGGACAGGGATCGGCACTGAAGCTTTCTTT. Protein product: CASSLTGTGIGTEAFF. Looking up the rest from reference TRBV5-1 and TRBJ1-1 gives the full variable domain: KAGVTQTPRYLIKTRGQQVTLSCSPISGHRSVSWYQQTPGQGLQFLFEYFSETQRNKGNFPGRFSGRQFSNSRSEMNVSTLELGDSALYLCASSLTGTGIGTEAFFGQGTRLTVV.

The J gene is TRBJ2-4, the V gene TRBV12-5; D is perhaps TRBD1 or TRBD2 (5 bases each). Germline V gene data show CDR1 as LGHNT and CDR2 as FRNRAP. The CDR3 extends over 15 amino acids. V was cut by 0 bases and J by 6 bases, with 12 bases left in between. CDR3 protein: CASGLVPRETNIQYF. CDR3 coding DNA: TGTGCTAGTGGTTTGGTACCCAGGGAGACAAACATTCAGTACTTC.

The DNA of the CDR3 is TGTGCCAGCAGCGCCCCGGGGCCCGGCCTCGGGGAGCTGTTTTTT. The encoded protein is CASSAPGPGLGELFF. The chain carries TRBV11-2 and TRBJ2-2, with D perhaps assigned TRBD1 or TRBD2 (5 bases each). The V gene lost 5 bases and the J gene lost 7 bases, with 17 bases spanning the gap. The CDR3 loop spans 15 amino acids. CDR1 and CDR2 (germline): SGHAT, FQNNGV. Supplemented by reference TRBV11-2 and TRBJ2-2, the full variable domain reads EAGVAQSPRYKIIEKRQSVAFWCNPISGHATLYWYQQILGQGPKLLIQFQNNGVVDDSQLPKDRFSAERLKGVDSTLKIQPAKLEDSAVYLCASSAPGPGLGELFFGEGSRLTVL.

A single count supports this clone. V gene TRBV9 combines with J gene TRBJ2-5; no firm D call. The CDR3 totals 14 residues. The germline CDR1 and CDR2 sequences are SGDLS and YYNGEE. V shed 0 bases and J shed 4 bases, with 10 bases lying between them. DNA for the CDR3: TGTGCCAGCAGCGTAGGACGGGTGGGAGAGACCCAGTACTTC. Its protein product is CASSVGRVGETQYF.

The gene calls are TRBV27 and TRBJ2-7; D is ambiguous. V was shortened by 1 base and J by 6 bases, with 13 bases between the two germline ends. The CDR3 length is 14 residues. Germline-derived CDR1 and CDR2 are MNHEY and SMNVEV (reference sequence). In nucleotides, the CDR3 is TGTGCCAGCAGTTTATATATTATTGCGGCCGAGCAGTACTTC. Translated, it gives CASSLYIIAAEQYF.

V gene TRBV7-9 combines with J gene TRBJ2-1, with 8 bases that match TRBD1. The V gene's germline CDR1 is SEHNR and CDR2 FQNEAQ (reference sequence). J gave up 9 bases and V 5 bases, and 21 bases lay outside the gene matches. The CDR3 covers 18 residues. The CDR3: CASSRFSGTGLRAVEQFF. CDR3 nucleotide sequence: TGTGCCAGCAGCCGATTCTCCGGGACAGGTCTTAGGGCGGTTGAGCAGTTCTTC.

The J gene is TRBJ2-2, the V gene TRBV7-2; 8 positions agree with TRBD1. The CDR3 consists of 15 residues. Germline trimming cut 5 bases from V and 0 bases from J; bases unmatched to any gene: 2. From germline, CDR1 is SGHTA and CDR2 FQGNSA. The CDR3 coding sequence is TGTGCCAGCAGCCCAGGGGGCACGAACACCGGGGAGCTGTTTTTT. Its protein product is CASSPGGTNTGELFF.

V is TRBV28 and J is TRBJ2-4; tentative D call: TRBD1 (6 bases). The CDR3 runs 17 residues. Germline CDR1 and CDR2: MDHEN and SYDVKM. Trimming shortened V by 5 bases and J by 1 base, and 18 bases separated the two germline ends. CDR3 region: CASSQDAAGAAKNIQYF. For the CDR3, the DNA is TGTGCCAGCAGTCAGGACGCCGCAGGGGCCGCCAAAAACATTCAGTACTTC. The full variable domain, its missing parts supplied by reference TRBV28 and TRBJ2-4, is DVKVTQSSRYLVKRTGEKVFLECVQDMDHENMFWYRQDPGLGLRLIYFSYDVKMKEKGDIPEGYSVSREKKERFSLILESASTNQTSMYLCASSQDAAGAAKNIQYFGAGTRLSVL.

J is TRBJ2-3 and V is TRBV6-4; perhaps TRBD2 as D (6 bases). Germline assignment: CDR1 MRHNA and CDR2 SNTAGT. The germline V and J ends were trimmed by 2 bases and 4 bases, with 13 bases remaining between them. The CDR3 has 15 amino acids. The CDR3 DNA reads as TGTGCCAGCAGTGACCGGCAGGGAGGTGCAGATACGCAGTATTTT. Its protein is CASSDRQGGADTQYF.

This rearrangement joins TRBV4-3 to TRBJ2-3; D might be TRBD2 (5 bases). The CDR3 has 15 residues. Germline V CDR1 and CDR2: LGHNA, YSLEER. V was cut by 4 bases and J by 3 bases, with 14 bases left in between. The CDR3 DNA reads as TGCGCCAGCAGCCCCTCCTCTTCGGGGACAGATACGCAGTATTTT. Its translation: CASSPSSSGTDTQYF.

This chain connects TRBV9 to TRBJ1-2; possible D gene TRBD1, 5 bases. This CDR3 region has 15 residues. Per germline, CDR1 SGDLS and CDR2 YYNGEE. V dropped 3 bases and J dropped 5 bases, with 17 bases sitting between them. The CDR3 nucleotides read TGTGCCAGCAGCGGACACAGGACCTCTGAGTATGGCTACACCTTC. This translates into CASSGHRTSEYGYTF.

The CDR3 loop reads CASSMLQAGGETQYF. The CDR3 DNA reads as TGTGCCAGTAGTATGTTGCAGGCTGGAGGGGAGACCCAGTACTTC. The chain combines TRBV19 with TRBJ2-5; maybe TRBD2 (6 bases). CDR1 and CDR2 from the germline V gene are LNHDA and SQIVND (reference sequence). V was shortened by 3 bases and J by 5 bases, with 16 bases between the two germline ends. The CDR3 length is 15 residues.

The V gene is TRBV25-1, the J gene TRBJ1-1; 8 nucleotides align to TRBD1. CDR3 length: 16 amino acids. Germline lookup yields CDR1 MGHDK and CDR2 SYGVNS. V lost 6 bases to trimming and J lost 11 bases; unmatched junction nucleotides: 20. CDR3 sequence (DNA): TGTGCCAGCAGAACTGGGGACGGACAGGGCGTTATAAGGGCTTTCTTT. The encoded protein is CASRTGDGQGVIRAFF.

The chain links TRBV6-1 to TRBJ2-2; 9 bases fit TRBD2. This CDR3 has 16 amino acids. J lost 4 bases, V lost 1 base, and 4 bases had no gene match. Germline V gene sequence: CDR1 MNHNS, CDR2 SASEGT. CDR3 sequence: CASSEVAGAFTGELFF. In DNA form, the CDR3 reads TGTGCCAGCAGTGAAGTAGCGGGAGCGTTCACCGGGGAGCTGTTTTTT.

The J gene is TRBJ2-5, the V gene TRBV10-3; TRBD2 aligns across 10 bases. The J call may be incorrect, as the DNA end agrees better with TRBJ2-7. Germline CDR1 is ENHRY and CDR2 is SYGVKD. The CDR3 spans 13 residues. CDR3 sequence (DNA): TGTGCCATCAGTTGGACTAGCGGATACGAGCAGTACTTC. Translated: CAISWTSGYEQYF.

This clone has a single count. V and J are TRBV14 and TRBJ2-1, with D perhaps TRBD2 (5 bases). Trimming stripped 4 bases from V and 8 bases from J, with 15 bases between. Germline CDR1 and CDR2: SGHDN and FVKESK. This CDR3 is 14 amino acids long. DNA for the CDR3: TGTGCCAGCAGCCTGCCGGGCCTGGACTATGAGCAGTTCTTC. It specifies CASSLPGLDYEQFF.

This clone was seen a handful of times. This sequence joins TRBV18 and TRBJ1-1; D not certain. Per the germline V gene, CDR1 is KGHSH and CDR2 is LQKENI. CDR3 length: 14 amino acids. Trimming took 2 bases from V and 7 from J, leaving 14 bases between them. CDR3 residues: CASSPLPVQSEAFF. For the CDR3, the DNA is TGTGCCAGCTCACCATTACCAGTACAAAGTGAAGCTTTCTTT.

V usage is TRBV15 and J usage is TRBJ2-1, with D possibly TRBD2 on 6 matching bases. The CDR3 extends over 15 amino acids. In germline, CDR1 is LNHNV, CDR2 YYDKDF (reference sequence). V was cut by 4 bases and J by 6 bases, with 16 bases left in between. CDR3 in DNA: TGTGCCACCAGCAATACCCGGGAGCCTGGCAATGAGCAGTTCTTC. It is translated as CATSNTREPGNEQFF.

The chain uses TRBV11-3 and TRBJ2-2; D gene unclear. V was pared by 1 base and J by 4 bases, with 7 bases between. CDR1 is SGHNT and CDR2 is YENEEA in the germline V gene. This CDR3 comprises 14 residues. CDR3: CASSLAGGTGELFF. In DNA, the CDR3 is TGTGCCAGCAGCTTAGCTGGCGGCACCGGGGAGCTGTTTTTT.

The rearrangement links TRBV18 to TRBJ2-4; D unclear. This CDR3 contains 15 residues. Germline values: CDR1 KGHSH, CDR2 LQKENI. V was pared by 3 bases and J by 0 bases, with 9 bases between. Here the CDR3 reads CASSPPDLAKNIQYF. In DNA, the CDR3 is TGTGCCAGCTCACCCCCGGACCTAGCCAAAAACATTCAGTACTTC. Using reference TRBV18 and TRBJ2-4 for the parts outside the CDR3, the full variable domain is NAGVMQNPRHLVRRRGQEARLRCSPMKGHSHVYWYRQLPEEGLKFMVYLQKENIIDESGMPKERFSAEFPKEGPSILRIQQVVRGDSAAYFCASSPPDLAKNIQYFGAGTRLSVL.

The J gene is TRBJ1-2, the V gene TRBV23-1; TRBD1 might be the D (5 bases). TRBV23-1 carries the ORF label, with uncertain function. The length of the CDR3 is 14 residues. V was pared by 0 bases and J by 7 bases, with 12 bases between. The CDR3 bases are TGCGCCAGCAGTCAATCTCTGCAGGGCCCTGGCTACACCTTC. Its translation is CASSQSLQGPGYTF.

This chain connects TRBV14 to TRBJ2-5; no firm D call. The CDR3 runs 14 residues. V was cut by 0 bases and J by 5 bases, with 10 bases left in between. Germline loops: CDR1 SGHDN, CDR2 FVKESK. CDR3 residues: CASSQDRREETQYF. CDR3 DNA sequence: TGTGCCAGCAGCCAAGATCGGAGAGAGGAGACCCAGTACTTC.

This clone was observed once. V gene TRBV6-1 combines with J gene TRBJ2-3; unclear D gene. Germline CDR1 reads MNHNS; CDR2 reads SASEGT. There are 12 residues in the CDR3. V lost 3 bases and J 4 bases, leaving 5 bases between the germline ends. CDR3: CASSDRPDTQYF. DNA of the CDR3: TGTGCCAGCAGTGATCGACCAGATACGCAGTATTTT.